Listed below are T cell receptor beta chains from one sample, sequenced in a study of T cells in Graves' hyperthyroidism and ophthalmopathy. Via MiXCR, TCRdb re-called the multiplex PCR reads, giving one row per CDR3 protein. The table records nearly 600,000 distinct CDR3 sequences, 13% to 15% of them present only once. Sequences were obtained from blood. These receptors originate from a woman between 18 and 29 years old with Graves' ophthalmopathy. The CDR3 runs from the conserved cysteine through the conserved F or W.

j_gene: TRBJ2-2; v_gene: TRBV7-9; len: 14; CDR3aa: CASTSSGTAGELFF
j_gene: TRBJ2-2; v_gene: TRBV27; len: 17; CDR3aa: CASRNFLDRALTGELFF
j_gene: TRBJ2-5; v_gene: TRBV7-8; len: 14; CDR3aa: CATPEAHRQETQYF
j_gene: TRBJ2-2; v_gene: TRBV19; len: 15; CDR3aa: CASSMVAGGSGELFF
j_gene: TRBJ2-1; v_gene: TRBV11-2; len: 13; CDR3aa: CASSLGAGYEQFF
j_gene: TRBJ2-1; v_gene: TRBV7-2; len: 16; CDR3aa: CASSSMGSGRANEQFF
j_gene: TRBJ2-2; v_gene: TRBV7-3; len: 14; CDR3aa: CATARSGNTGELFF
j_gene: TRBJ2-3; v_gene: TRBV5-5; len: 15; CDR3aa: CASSLVTTAADTQYF
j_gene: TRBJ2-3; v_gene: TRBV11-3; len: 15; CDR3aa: CASSASGYIADTQYF
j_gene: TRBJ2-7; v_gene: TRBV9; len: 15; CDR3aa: CASSAEGIPAGEQYF
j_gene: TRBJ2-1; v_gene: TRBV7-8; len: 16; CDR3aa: CASSLSGRSSYNEQFF
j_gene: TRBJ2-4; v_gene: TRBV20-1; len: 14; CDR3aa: CSAPDGARKNIQYF
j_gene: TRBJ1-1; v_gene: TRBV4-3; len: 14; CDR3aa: CASSQDKGTPEAFF
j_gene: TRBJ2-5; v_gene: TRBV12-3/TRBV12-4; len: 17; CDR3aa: CASSLYVGGTVQETQYF
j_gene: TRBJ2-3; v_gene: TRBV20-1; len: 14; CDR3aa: CSAGDPRLTWTQYF
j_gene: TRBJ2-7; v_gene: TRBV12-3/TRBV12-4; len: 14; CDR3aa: CASTRGGLTYEQYF
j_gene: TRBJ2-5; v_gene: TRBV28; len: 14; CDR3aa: CASSLAEKWETQYF
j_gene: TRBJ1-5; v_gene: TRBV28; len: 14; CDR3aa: CATRTGVDNQPQHF
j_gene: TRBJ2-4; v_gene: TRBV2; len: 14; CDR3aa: CASRDGLHRDIQYF
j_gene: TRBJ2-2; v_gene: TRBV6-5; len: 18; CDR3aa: CASSYSGVGAGGTGELFF